A single sample is the source of the 21 T cell receptor beta chains below, sequenced in a study of response to subunit inactivated influenza vaccine. MiXCR was run by TCRdb on the RT-PCR reads, yielding one entry per CDR3 protein. The data show about 800,000 distinct CDR3 sequences, 21% seen once. The specimen was PBMCs from blood, collected about 5 days after vaccination. The origin of the receptors is a man in his fifties or sixties who received an inactivated influenza vaccine.

This clonotype was observed a handful of times. V and J are TRBV29-1 and TRBJ2-3, with a tentative D call TRBD2 (5 bases). V lost 7 bases and J lost 0, with 14 bases in between. The CDR3 extends over 14 amino acids. CDR1 is SQVTM, CDR2 ANQGSEA, per germline. The chain's CDR3 is CSASVTTSTDTQYF. The DNA of the CDR3 is TGCAGCGCCTCAGTGACTACTAGCACAGATACGCAGTATTTT.

The rearrangement joins TRBV5-5 to TRBJ2-3, with no clear D. Deletions cut 4 bases from V and 4 bases from J, with 7 bases between. Germline lookup yields CDR1 SGHKS and CDR2 YYEKEE (reference sequence). The CDR3 contains 12 residues. CDR3 nucleotide sequence: TGTGCCAGCAGCCCCGATGCAGATACGCAGTATTTT. Translating it yields CASSPDADTQYF.

V gene TRBV12-3 or TRBV12-4 combines with J gene TRBJ2-2, with TRBD2 matching 11 bases. V was clipped by 4 bases and J by 5 bases; unmatched bases: 6. The CDR3 sequence is 16 residues long. CDR3 coding DNA: TGTGCCAGCAGTTATACTGGACTAGCGGGTACCGGGGAGCTGTTTTTT. This encodes CASSYTGLAGTGELFF.

This clonotype occurred a few times. DNA of the CDR3: TGTGCCAGCAGCCGAGATACAGGGGGCGCCTCCTACGAGCAGTACTTC. Its protein product is CASSRDTGGASYEQYF. The chain has TRBV4-2 and TRBJ2-7; 9 bases are shared with TRBD1. Germline V lookup: CDR1 LGHNA, CDR2 YNFKEQ. This CDR3 contains 16 residues. Trimming took 4 bases from V and 0 from J; bases not matched to a gene: 7.

This clonotype has more than one count but fewer than ten. The chain recombines TRBV12-3 or TRBV12-4 with TRBJ1-1, with 7 bases identical to TRBD1. Trimming removed 5 bases from V and 0 bases from J; junction bases left unmatched: 9. The CDR3 is 16 residues long. The CDR3 coding sequence is TGTGCCAGCAGTCCTCAGGACAGGACCATGAACACTGAAGCTTTCTTT. It encodes CASSPQDRTMNTEAFF.

The V and J genes are TRBV19 and TRBJ2-1; TRBD2 aligns across 11 bases. Germline values: CDR1 LNHDA, CDR2 SQIVND (reference sequence). The junction had 12 bases not matched to a gene; V was cut back by 6 bases and J by 8 bases. The CDR3 covers 16 residues. CDR3 nucleotides: TGTGCCAGTAGCCCAGCCGGCCTAGCGGGGGGCTATGAGCAGTTCTTC. It encodes CASSPAGLAGGYEQFF. The entire variable domain, with the rest obtained from reference TRBV19 and TRBJ2-1, is as follows: DGGITQSPKYLFRKEGQNVTLSCEQNLNHDAMYWYRQDPGQGLRLIYYSQIVNDFQKGDIAEGYSVSREKKESFPLTVTSAQKNPTAFYLCASSPAGLAGGYEQFFGPGTRLTVL.

This chain links TRBV7-9 with TRBJ2-2; D gene ambiguous. V lost 7 bases, J lost 5 bases, and 5 bases lay in between. The CDR3 length is 11 residues. Germline CDR1 SEHNR, CDR2 FQNEAQ (reference sequence). CDR3 protein: CASTLTGELFF. The CDR3, as DNA: TGTGCCAGCACCCTTACCGGGGAGCTGTTTTTT.

This clonotype was seen at least ten times. This rearrangement joins TRBV4-2 to TRBJ2-5, with TRBD2 matching over 7 bases. Per the germline V gene, CDR1 is LGHNA and CDR2 is YNFKEQ. J lost 2 bases, V lost 1 base, and 4 bases had no gene match. The CDR3 runs 15 residues. The CDR3 is CASSQGTRDQETQYF. For the CDR3, the DNA is TGTGCCAGCAGCCAAGGGACTAGAGATCAAGAGACCCAGTACTTC.

The V and J genes are TRBV12-3 or TRBV12-4 and TRBJ1-1; 8 nucleotides agree with TRBD1. The CDR3 has 17 amino acids. With V trimmed by 3 bases and J by 5 bases, 14 bases remained unmatched. CDR3 in DNA: TGTGCCAGCAGTTTCGGCAGGGGGCGGGGTAGGGGAACTGAAGCTTTCTTT. Its translation is CASSFGRGRGRGTEAFF.

This clonotype showed up just once. A junction boundary mismatches the germline segment, possibly from a read error. This rearrangement joins TRBV12-3 or TRBV12-4 to TRBJ2-3, with unresolved D. The CDR3 contains 12 residues. CDR3 region: CARSFGIDTQYF. CDR3 coding DNA: TGTGCCAGGAGTTTTGGGATAGATACGCAGTATTTT.

This clonotype has only a few counts. The chain combines TRBV4-3 with TRBJ2-4, with 13 bases aligning to TRBD2. Germline V gene lookup returns CDR1 LGHNA and CDR2 YSLEER. The V gene end was trimmed by 3 bases and the J gene end by 8 bases; junction bases not matched to a gene: 7. The CDR3 length is 16 residues. This CDR3 is CASSQTTSGRGDIQYF. For the CDR3, the DNA is TGCGCCAGCAGCCAGACTACTAGCGGGAGGGGGGACATTCAGTACTTC.

This chain connects TRBV4-2 to TRBJ1-1; 7 nucleotides align to TRBD1. The CDR3 loop spans 14 amino acids. The germline CDR1 and CDR2 sequences are LGHNA and YNFKEQ. After removal of 0 bases from V and 6 bases from J, the junction contained 4 bases not matched to a gene. The CDR3 bases are TGTGCCAGCAGCCAAGAGACAGGGTCGGCTGAAGCTTTCTTT. This encodes CASSQETGSAEAFF.

This clonotype was detected a few times. CDR3 sequence reads: CASSPRGEASYEQYF. CDR3 DNA: TGTGCCAGCAGCCCTAGAGGGGAGGCGTCCTACGAGCAGTACTTC. The gene calls are TRBV7-3 and TRBJ2-7; a possible D gene is TRBD2 (6 bases). The V and J ends lost 5 bases and 1 base respectively, with 15 bases between them. CDR1 is SGHTA and CDR2 is FQGTGA in the germline V gene. The CDR3 runs to 15 residues.

The chain links TRBV29-1 to TRBJ2-3, with D possibly TRBD2 on 7 matching bases. This CDR3 spans 16 amino acids. CDR1 SQVTM and CDR2 ANQGSEA come from the germline V gene. V lost 6 bases, J lost 2 bases, and 21 bases lay in between. The CDR3 loop reads CSVPLGGGGPTDTQYF. DNA for the CDR3: TGCAGCGTCCCACTTGGGGGCGGGGGACCCACAGATACGCAGTATTTT.

This chain joins TRBV15 and TRBJ2-6, with TRBD2 identical over 7 bases. The CDR3 is 20 amino acids. Germline V lookup: CDR1 LNHNV, CDR2 YYDKDF (reference sequence). The trim removed 0 bases at V and 0 bases at J, leaving 11 bases unmatched. The chain's CDR3 is CATSREWVRGTVSGANVLTF. Here the CDR3 DNA reads TGTGCCACCAGCAGAGAGTGGGTGCGGGGGACGGTCTCTGGGGCCAACGTCCTGACTTTC.

This chain connects TRBV28 to TRBJ2-1; 11 bases fit TRBD2. Germline trimming cut 3 bases from V and 9 bases from J; bases unmatched to any gene: 7. The CDR3 extends over 15 amino acids. Germline CDR1 reads MDHEN; CDR2 reads SYDVKM. Written as DNA, the CDR3 is TGTGCCAGCAGTTTTCCCGGGACTAGCGGTAGTGAGCAGTTCTTC. Translation gives CASSFPGTSGSEQFF.

This clonotype was seen more than once but under ten times. The chain carries TRBV9 and TRBJ2-2; D remains ambiguous. The V end was cut by 0 bases, the J end by 5 bases, with 5 bases between. This CDR3 is 13 amino acids long. CDR1 and CDR2 (germline): SGDLS, YYNGEE. CDR3 loop: CASSVVRTGELFF. The CDR3 DNA reads TGTGCCAGCAGCGTAGTACGGACCGGGGAGCTGTTTTTT.

This clonotype has a handful of counts. J is TRBJ1-2 and V is TRBV5-1; D ambiguous. Trimming shortened V by 0 bases and J by 0 bases, and 6 bases separated the two germline ends. Germline V lookup: CDR1 SGHRS, CDR2 YFSETQ. The CDR3 is 14 residues long. The CDR3 region is CASSLAEPNYGYTF. The CDR3 nucleotides read TGCGCCAGCAGCTTGGCGGAGCCTAACTATGGCTACACCTTC.

This clonotype was counted between two and nine times. This chain connects TRBV28 to TRBJ2-1, with D possibly TRBD1 on 5 matching bases. This CDR3 is 13 amino acids long. Trimming took 5 bases from V and 6 from J, leaving 11 bases between them. The V gene's germline CDR1 is MDHEN and CDR2 SYDVKM. CDR3 sequence (DNA): TGTGCCAGCAGTCTTGGACATTCCAATGAGCAGTTCTTC. Encoded protein: CASSLGHSNEQFF. Complete variable domain (other parts from reference TRBV28 and TRBJ2-1): DVKVTQSSRYLVKRTGEKVFLECVQDMDHENMFWYRQDPGLGLRLIYFSYDVKMKEKGDIPEGYSVSREKKERFSLILESASTNQTSMYLCASSLGHSNEQFFGPGTRLTVL.

This clonotype was picked up many times. CDR3: CSARDLGGGSYEQYF. Written as DNA, the CDR3 is TGCAGTGCTAGAGATCTAGGGGGCGGCTCCTACGAGCAGTACTTC. The chain has TRBV20-1 and TRBJ2-7; 7 bases are shared with TRBD1. The germline gives CDR1 DFQATT, CDR2 SNEGSKA (reference sequence). The CDR3 spans 15 residues. Trimming at V came to 0 bases and at J to 0 bases, leaving 5 bases not matched to a gene.

Ten or more counts support this clonotype. The rearrangement links TRBV10-3 to TRBJ1-2, with D maybe TRBD1 (5 bases). CDR3 length: 16 residues. The germline gives CDR1 ENHRY, CDR2 SYGVKD. V was shortened by 2 bases and J by 4 bases, with 17 bases between the two germline ends. The CDR3 bases are TGTGCCATCAGTGAGAGGATGTTGGCAGGGAGCTATGGCTACACCTTC. Protein: CAISERMLAGSYGYTF.